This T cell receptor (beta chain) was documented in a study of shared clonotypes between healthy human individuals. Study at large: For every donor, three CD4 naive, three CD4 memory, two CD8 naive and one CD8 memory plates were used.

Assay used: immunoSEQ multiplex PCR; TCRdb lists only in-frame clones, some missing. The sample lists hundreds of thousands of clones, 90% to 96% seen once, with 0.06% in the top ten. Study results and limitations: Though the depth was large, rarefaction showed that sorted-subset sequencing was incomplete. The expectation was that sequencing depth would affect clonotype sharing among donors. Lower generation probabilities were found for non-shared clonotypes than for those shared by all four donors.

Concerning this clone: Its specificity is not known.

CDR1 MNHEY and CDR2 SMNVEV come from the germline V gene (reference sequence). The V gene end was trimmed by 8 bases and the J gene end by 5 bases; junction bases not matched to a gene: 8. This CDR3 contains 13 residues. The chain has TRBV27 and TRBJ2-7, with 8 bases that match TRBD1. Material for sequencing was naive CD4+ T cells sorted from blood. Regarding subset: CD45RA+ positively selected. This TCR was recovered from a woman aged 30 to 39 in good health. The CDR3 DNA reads TGTGCCAGCGTCCCCGGGACAGGTAACGAGCAGTACTTC. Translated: CASVPGTGNEQYF.